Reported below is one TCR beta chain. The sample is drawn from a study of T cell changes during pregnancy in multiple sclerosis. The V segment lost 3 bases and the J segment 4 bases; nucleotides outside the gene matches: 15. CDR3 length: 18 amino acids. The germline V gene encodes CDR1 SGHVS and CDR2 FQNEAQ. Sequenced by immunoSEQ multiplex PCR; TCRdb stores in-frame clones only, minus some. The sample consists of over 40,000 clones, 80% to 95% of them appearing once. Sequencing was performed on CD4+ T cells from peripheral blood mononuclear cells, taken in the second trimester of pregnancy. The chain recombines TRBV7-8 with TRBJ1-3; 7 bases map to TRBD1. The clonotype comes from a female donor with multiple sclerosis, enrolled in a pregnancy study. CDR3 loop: CASSFTSDARGDGNTIYF. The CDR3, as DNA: TGTGCCAGCAGCTTCACCTCGGACGCCAGGGGGGACGGAAACACCATATATTTT.